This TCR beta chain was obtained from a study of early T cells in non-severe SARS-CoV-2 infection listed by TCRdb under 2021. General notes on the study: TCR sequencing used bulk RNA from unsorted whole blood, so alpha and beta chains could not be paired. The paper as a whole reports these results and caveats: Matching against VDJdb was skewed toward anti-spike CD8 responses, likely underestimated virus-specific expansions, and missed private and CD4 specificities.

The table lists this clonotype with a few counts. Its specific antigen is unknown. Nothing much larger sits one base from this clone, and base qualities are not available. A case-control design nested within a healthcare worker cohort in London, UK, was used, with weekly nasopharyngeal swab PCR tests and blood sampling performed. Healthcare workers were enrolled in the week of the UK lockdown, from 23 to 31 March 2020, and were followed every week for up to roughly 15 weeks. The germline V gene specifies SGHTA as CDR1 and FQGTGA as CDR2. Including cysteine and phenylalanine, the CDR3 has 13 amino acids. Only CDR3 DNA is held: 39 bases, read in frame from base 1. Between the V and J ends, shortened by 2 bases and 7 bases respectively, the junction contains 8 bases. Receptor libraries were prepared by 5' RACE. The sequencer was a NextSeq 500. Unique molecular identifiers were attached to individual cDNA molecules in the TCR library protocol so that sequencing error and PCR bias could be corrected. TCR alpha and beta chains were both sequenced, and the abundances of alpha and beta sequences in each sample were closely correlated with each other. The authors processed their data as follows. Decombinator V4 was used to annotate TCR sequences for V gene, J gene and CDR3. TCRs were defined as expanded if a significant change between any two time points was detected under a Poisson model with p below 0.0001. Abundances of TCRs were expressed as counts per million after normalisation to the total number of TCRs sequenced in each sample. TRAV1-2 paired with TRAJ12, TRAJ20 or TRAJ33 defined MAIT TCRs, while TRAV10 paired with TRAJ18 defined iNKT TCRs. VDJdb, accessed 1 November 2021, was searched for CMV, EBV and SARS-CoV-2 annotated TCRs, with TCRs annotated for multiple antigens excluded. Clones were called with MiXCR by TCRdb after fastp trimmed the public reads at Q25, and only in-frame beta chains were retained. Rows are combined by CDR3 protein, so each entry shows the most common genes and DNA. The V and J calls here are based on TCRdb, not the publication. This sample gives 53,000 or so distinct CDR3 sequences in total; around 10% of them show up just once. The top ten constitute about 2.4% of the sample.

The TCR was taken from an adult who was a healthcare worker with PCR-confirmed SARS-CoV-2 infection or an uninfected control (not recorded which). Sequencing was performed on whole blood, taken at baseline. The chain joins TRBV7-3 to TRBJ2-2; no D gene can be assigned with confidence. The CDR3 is CASSLVGLGELFF. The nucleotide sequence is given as TGTGCCAGCAGCTTAGTAGGGCTCGGGGAGCTGTTTTTT.